This entry lists 28 T cell receptor beta chains sequenced from one sample in a study of T cells in lung cancer brain metastases. Method: immunoSEQ multiplex PCR; TCRdb's copy keeps in-frame clones and lacks some. In the table there are roughly 4,700 clones, around 84% of which are singletons. The specimen was tumor tissue from the primary lung tumor. All receptors come from a woman aged 50 to 60 with non-small cell lung cancer.

This sequence joins TRBV28 and TRBJ2-7; perhaps TRBD1 as D (5 bases). The germline V and J ends were trimmed by 6 bases and 1 base, with 16 bases remaining between them. CDR3 size: 15 residues. Germline V lookup: CDR1 MDHEN, CDR2 SYDVKM. CDR3 nucleotide sequence: TGTGCCAGCAGACCTAATAGGGGCCTATCCTACGAGCAGTACTTC. Encoded protein: CASRPNRGLSYEQYF.

Written as DNA, the CDR3 is TGTGCCAGCAGCAGGGACAGGGGAGCTGGAAACACCATATATTTT. Translated: CASSRDRGAGNTIYF. The rearrangement links TRBV14 to TRBJ1-3, with 10 bases aligning to TRBD1. V was clipped by 5 bases and J by 2 bases; unmatched bases: 3. Germline lookup yields CDR1 SGHDN and CDR2 FVKESK. This CDR3 has 15 amino acids.

The J gene is TRBJ2-4, the V gene TRBV7-9; TRBD1 agrees at 7 bases. The CDR3 has 16 amino acids. The trim removed 3 bases at V and 2 bases at J, leaving 7 bases unmatched. Per the germline V gene, CDR1 is SEHNR and CDR2 is FQNEAQ (reference sequence). CDR3 sequence (DNA): TGTGCCAGCAGCTTTTTGTCAGGGGGTACCAAAAACATTCAGTACTTC. It translates to CASSFLSGGTKNIQYF.

As for this clone: The junction does not match germline at one end; this may be a read error. Other DNA sequences in this specimen translate into the identical CDR3. The chain links TRBV18 to TRBJ2-7; 7 bases map to TRBD1. The CDR3 is 15 amino acids. Germline V gene sequence: CDR1 KGHSH, CDR2 LQKENI. In DNA form, the CDR3 reads TGTGCCAGCTCTCCCGGGACAGCAACTTCCTACGAGCAGTATTTC. As protein: CASSPGTATSYEQYF.

The V gene is TRBV2, the J gene TRBJ1-4; D is possibly TRBD1 (5 bases). Trimming removed 7 bases at V and 4 bases at J, with 19 bases between. Germline values: CDR1 SNHLY, CDR2 FYNNEI. This CDR3 is 16 amino acids long. CDR3 sequence: CASTGGGLGDNEKLFF. CDR3 nucleotides: TGTGCCAGCACCGGGGGTGGTTTGGGGGATAATGAAAAACTGTTTTTT.

V is TRBV9 and J is TRBJ2-7; D gene uncertain. The CDR3 is 13 residues long. V lost 0 bases to trimming and J lost 7 bases, with 11 bases between them. Germline CDR1 and CDR2: SGDLS and YYNGEE. CDR3 sequence reads: CASSVEGMREQYF. CDR3 nucleotide sequence: TGTGCCAGCAGCGTAGAAGGGATGCGGGAGCAGTACTTC.

The V and J genes are TRBV2 and TRBJ2-7; no definite D call. Germline V gene sequence: CDR1 SNHLY, CDR2 FYNNEI. The V end was cut by 7 bases, the J end by 4 bases, with 11 bases between. The CDR3 consists of 12 residues. CDR3 in amino acids: CASTLTRYEQYF. The CDR3 coding sequence is TGTGCCAGCACCCTGACCCGATACGAGCAGTACTTC.

The chain recombines TRBV6-5 with TRBJ1-1; no clear D. Germline CDR1 MNHEY, CDR2 SVGAGI. This CDR3 has 14 amino acids. V lost 10 bases and J lost 5, with 20 bases in between. CDR3 sequence (DNA): TGTGCCAACGGGGTTGAGGGTTCGGTAACTGAAGCTTTCTTT. Encoded protein: CANGVEGSVTEAFF.

The chain is built from TRBV28 and TRBJ1-2; D may be TRBD1 (6 bases). The length of the CDR3 is 15 residues. Trimming shortened V by 2 bases and J by 4 bases, and 14 bases separated the two germline ends. Germline CDR1 MDHEN, CDR2 SYDVKM. This chain's CDR3 is CASSLGGPFSYGYTF. CDR3 DNA sequence: TGTGCCAGCAGTTTAGGGGGGCCATTTTCCTATGGCTACACCTTC.

The chain has TRBV18 and TRBJ2-7, with 9 bases fitting TRBD2. The CDR3 sequence is 16 residues long. With 5 bases clipped from V and 3 bases from J, the junction kept 11 bases outside the gene matches. CDR1 and CDR2 from the germline V gene are KGHSH and LQKENI. The CDR3: CASSSGGGDVSYEQYF. The CDR3 DNA is TGTGCCAGCTCATCCGGCGGGGGGGACGTAAGCTACGAGCAGTACTTC.

The chain uses TRBV5-1 and TRBJ2-7, with 8 nucleotides matching TRBD2. V gave up 0 bases and J gave up 6 bases; unmatched junction bases: 8. The CDR3 is made up of 15 amino acids. Per the germline V gene, CDR1 is SGHRS and CDR2 is YFSETQ. The CDR3, as DNA: TGCGCCAGCAGCTTGGAATCGGGGGGGGTGTTCGAGCAGTACTTC. This gives the protein CASSLESGGVFEQYF.

This clone was recorded once. The J gene is TRBJ2-7, the V gene TRBV20-1; D is ambiguous. The length of the CDR3 is 11 residues. CDR1 is DFQATT, CDR2 SNEGSKA, per germline (reference sequence). Trimming left V 3 bases short and J 7 bases short, with 10 bases between. For the CDR3, the DNA is TGCAGTGCTAGCCTCGGAGAGGAGCAGTACTTC. It specifies CSASLGEEQYF.

The chain joins TRBV5-1 to TRBJ1-2, with D unclear. The CDR3 runs 13 residues. CDR1 SGHRS and CDR2 YFSETQ come from the germline V gene. The ends were cut back, 7 bases at V and 5 bases at J, with 15 bases in the middle. CDR3 DNA sequence: TGCGCCAGCGGGGTAGAGACGCTTTATGGCTACACCTTC. This sequence encodes CASGVETLYGYTF.

The J gene is TRBJ2-3, the V gene TRBV9, with a possible D match to TRBD1 (5 bases). Germline V CDR1 and CDR2: SGDLS, YYNGEE. This CDR3 comprises 13 residues. V was cut by 3 bases and J by 2 bases, with 7 bases left in between. The CDR3 here is CASSAGLTDTQYF. The DNA for the CDR3 is TGTGCCAGCAGCGCAGGGCTCACAGATACGCAGTATTTT.

This chain links TRBV19 with TRBJ1-5; 7 bases are a match to TRBD1. The CDR3 has 17 residues. Germline V lookup: CDR1 LNHDA, CDR2 SQIVND (reference sequence). V shed 9 bases, J shed 6 bases, and the junction held 20 bases outside the gene matches. The CDR3 loop reads CASTGTVAAGLRQPQHF. The CDR3, as DNA: TGTGCCAGCACGGGGACAGTTGCGGCGGGTCTCCGTCAGCCCCAGCATTTT. The full variable domain, rest sourced from reference TRBV19 and TRBJ1-5, is DGGITQSPKYLFRKEGQNVTLSCEQNLNHDAMYWYRQDPGQGLRLIYYSQIVNDFQKGDIAEGYSVSREKKESFPLTVTSAQKNPTAFYLCASTGTVAAGLRQPQHFGDGTRLSIL.

The chain has TRBV18 and TRBJ2-7; TRBD2 matches 11 bases. The CDR3 has 18 amino acids. Losses at the gene ends were 1 base for V and 0 bases for J; bases not matched to a gene: 8. Germline CDR1 KGHSH, CDR2 LQKENI. CDR3: CASSPLPSGRIGSYEQYF. The CDR3 nucleotides are TGTGCCAGCTCACCACTTCCTAGCGGGAGGATTGGCTCCTACGAGCAGTACTTC. The complete variable domain, with remaining parts taken from reference TRBV18 and TRBJ2-7, reads NAGVMQNPRHLVRRRGQEARLRCSPMKGHSHVYWYRQLPEEGLKFMVYLQKENIIDESGMPKERFSAEFPKEGPSILRIQQVVRGDSAAYFCASSPLPSGRIGSYEQYFGPGTRLTVT.

V is TRBV30 and J is TRBJ2-5; 10 nucleotides agree with TRBD1. Germline V lookup: CDR1 GTSNPN, CDR2 SVGIG (reference sequence). V lost 2 bases and J lost 7; bases outside the gene matches: 7. This CDR3 is 14 amino acids long. DNA for the CDR3: TGTGCCTGGAGTCTGTCAGGACAGGGGGGGACCCAGTACTTC. This gives the protein CAWSLSGQGGTQYF.

This chain joins TRBV9 and TRBJ2-1; 12 positions agree with TRBD2. Losses at the gene ends were 4 bases for V and 4 bases for J; bases not matched to a gene: 6. Per germline, CDR1 SGDLS and CDR2 YYNGEE. This CDR3 has 16 residues. The CDR3 nucleotides read TGTGCCAGCAGCAACCTAGCGGGGGGGCCGTACAATGAGCAGTTCTTC. Translation: CASSNLAGGPYNEQFF.

The chain employs TRBV5-1 and TRBJ2-7; D assignment may be TRBD1 or TRBD2 (6 bases each). CDR3 length equals 14 residues. Germline CDR1 and CDR2: SGHRS and YFSETQ. V gave up 4 bases and J gave up 3 bases, with 14 bases separating them. CDR3 region: CASSPVGGLYEQYF. In nucleotides, the CDR3 is TGCGCCAGCAGCCCCGTTGGGGGGCTCTACGAGCAGTACTTC. The full variable domain, completed using reference TRBV5-1 and TRBJ2-7, is KAGVTQTPRYLIKTRGQQVTLSCSPISGHRSVSWYQQTPGQGLQFLFEYFSETQRNKGNFPGRFSGRQFSNSRSEMNVSTLELGDSALYLCASSPVGGLYEQYFGPGTRLTVT.

The chain couples TRBV5-6 to TRBJ1-1; perhaps TRBD1 as D (5 bases). From germline, CDR1 is SGHDT and CDR2 YYEEEE. There are 13 residues in the CDR3. V was clipped by 7 bases and J by 8 bases, with 18 bases between them. The CDR3 bases are TGTGCCAGCTCAATTTGGGGGGTTGGAGAAGCTTTCTTT. Its protein is CASSIWGVGEAFF. The full variable domain, in which reference TRBV5-6 and TRBJ1-1 provide the parts outside the CDR3, is DAGVTQSPTHLIKTRGQQVTLRCSPKSGHDTVSWYQQALGQGPQFIFQYYEEEERQRGNFPDRFSGHQFPNYSSELNVNALLLGDSALYLCASSIWGVGEAFFGQGTRLTVV.

The chain has TRBV5-5 and TRBJ2-3, with D uncertain. The V gene's germline CDR1 is SGHKS and CDR2 YYEKEE (reference sequence). The CDR3 loop spans 11 amino acids. The V gene lost 2 bases and the J gene lost 2 bases, with 0 bases spanning the gap. The CDR3: CASSFTDTQYF. The CDR3, as DNA: TGTGCCAGCAGCTTCACAGATACGCAGTATTTT.

The chain carries TRBV27 and TRBJ2-1; a possible D gene is TRBD2 (7 bases). V was trimmed by 6 bases and J by 8 bases, leaving 32 bases between them. CDR3 length: 19 amino acids. From germline, CDR1 is MNHEY and CDR2 SMNVEV (reference sequence). The CDR3 bases are TGTGCCAGCAGCCTTATGACGAACATCGGGGGGCGCGGTTTCGATGAGCAGTTCTTC. This translates into CASSLMTNIGGRGFDEQFF.

The V call is TRBV5-5, the J call TRBJ2-2; D might be TRBD1 (6 bases). Looked up from germline, CDR1 is SGHKS and CDR2 is YYEKEE (reference sequence). This CDR3 has 15 amino acids. V lost 3 bases and J 5 bases, leaving 14 bases between the germline ends. CDR3 nucleotide sequence: TGTGCCAGCAGCTCCCCGGGGACACTTACCGGGGAGCTGTTTTTT. Amino acids: CASSSPGTLTGELFF.

The J gene is TRBJ2-3, the V gene TRBV11-2; 7 nucleotides match TRBD2. V shed 3 bases, J shed 6 bases, and the junction held 9 bases outside the gene matches. Germline values: CDR1 SGHAT, CDR2 FQNNGV. The CDR3 sequence is 15 residues long. CDR3 amino acids: CASSFWGRGPDTQYF. CDR3 sequence (DNA): TGTGCCAGCAGCTTTTGGGGGAGGGGCCCCGATACGCAGTATTTT.

CDR3 amino acids: CASSEWGAAVGEKLFF. CDR3 DNA: TGTGCCAGCAGTGAATGGGGAGCGGCGGTGGGGGAAAAACTGTTTTTT. The genes are TRBV25-1 and TRBJ1-4, with D unclear. V lost 1 base and J 8 bases, leaving 17 bases between the germline ends. The CDR3 runs 16 residues. Germline CDR1 reads MGHDK; CDR2 reads SYGVNS.

Here the CDR3 reads CASRSEAHQPQHF. CDR3 DNA: TGTGCCAGCAGATCCGAGGCCCATCAGCCCCAGCATTTT. V gene TRBV6-5 combines with J gene TRBJ1-5, with D uncertain. The CDR3 sequence is 13 residues long. Trimming took off 6 bases at V and 5 bases at J, with 11 bases between the two ends. Per the germline V gene, CDR1 is MNHEY and CDR2 is SVGAGI.

The chain has TRBV6-5 and TRBJ2-1, with 9 nucleotides matching TRBD2. The CDR3 covers 14 residues. V shed 7 bases, J shed 5 bases, and the junction held 6 bases outside the gene matches. Germline CDR1 MNHEY, CDR2 SVGAGI. The CDR3 sequence is CASTRAGGNNEQFF. The CDR3 DNA follows: TGTGCCAGCACTCGGGCGGGAGGGAACAATGAGCAGTTCTTC.

This clone has more than one count but fewer than ten. The chain recombines TRBV5-5 with TRBJ1-1; perhaps TRBD1 as D (5 bases). Germline V gene sequence: CDR1 SGHKS, CDR2 YYEKEE (reference sequence). V lost 0 bases to trimming and J lost 5 bases, with 14 bases between them. The CDR3 extends over 15 amino acids. CDR3 coding DNA: TGTGCCAGCAGCTTGGCCCGGACAACGTGGACTGAAGCTTTCTTT. Translating it yields CASSLARTTWTEAFF. The full variable domain, in which reference TRBV5-5 and TRBJ1-1 provide the parts outside the CDR3, is DAGVTQSPTHLIKTRGQQVTLRCSPISGHKSVSWYQQVLGQGPQFIFQYYEKEERGRGNFPDRFSARQFPNYSSELNVNALLLGDSALYLCASSLARTTWTEAFFGQGTRLTVV.